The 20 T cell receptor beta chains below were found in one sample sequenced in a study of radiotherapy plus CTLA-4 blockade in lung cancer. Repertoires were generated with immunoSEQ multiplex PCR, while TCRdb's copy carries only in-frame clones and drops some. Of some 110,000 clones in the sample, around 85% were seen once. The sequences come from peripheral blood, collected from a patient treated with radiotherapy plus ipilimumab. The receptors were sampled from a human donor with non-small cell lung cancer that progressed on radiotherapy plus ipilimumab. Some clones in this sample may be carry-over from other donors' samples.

The CDR3 loop reads CASSPPGRLGDTQYF. The CDR3 nucleotides read TGTGCCAGCAGCCCGCCCGGCCGCCTGGGGGATACGCAGTATTTT. V is TRBV4-2 and J is TRBJ2-3, with D hard to call. V shed 4 bases and J shed 6 bases, with 17 bases lying between them. This CDR3 region has 15 residues. Germline assignment: CDR1 LGHNA and CDR2 YNFKEQ.

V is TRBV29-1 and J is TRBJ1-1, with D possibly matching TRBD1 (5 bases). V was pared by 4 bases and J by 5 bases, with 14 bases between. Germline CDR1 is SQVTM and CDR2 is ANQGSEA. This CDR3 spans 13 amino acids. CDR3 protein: CSVVQGLRTEAFF. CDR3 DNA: TGCAGCGTTGTCCAGGGTTTGAGAACTGAAGCTTTCTTT. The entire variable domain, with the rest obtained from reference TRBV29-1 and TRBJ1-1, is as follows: SAVISQKPSRDICQRGTSLTIQCQVDSQVTMMFWYRQQPGQSLTLIATANQGSEATYESGFVIDKFPISRPNLTFSTLTVSNMSPEDSSIYLCSVVQGLRTEAFFGQGTRLTVV.

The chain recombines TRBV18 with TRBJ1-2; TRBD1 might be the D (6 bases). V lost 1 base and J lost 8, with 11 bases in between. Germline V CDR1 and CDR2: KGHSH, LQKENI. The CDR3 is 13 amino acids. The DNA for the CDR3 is TGTGCCAGCTCACCACGAGGGGGTGGCGGCTACACCTTC. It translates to CASSPRGGGGYTF.

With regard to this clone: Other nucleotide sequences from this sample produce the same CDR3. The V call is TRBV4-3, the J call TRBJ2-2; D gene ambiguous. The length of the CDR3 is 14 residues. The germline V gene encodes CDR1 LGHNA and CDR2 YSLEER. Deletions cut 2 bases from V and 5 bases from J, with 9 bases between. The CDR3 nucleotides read TGCGCCAGCAGCCAAAGGTTTGGAACCGGGGAGCTGTTTTTT. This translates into CASSQRFGTGELFF.

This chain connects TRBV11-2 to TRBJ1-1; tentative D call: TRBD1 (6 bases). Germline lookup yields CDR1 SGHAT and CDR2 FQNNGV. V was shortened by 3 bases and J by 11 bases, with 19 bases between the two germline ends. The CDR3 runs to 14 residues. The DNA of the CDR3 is TGTGCCAGCAGCTTTAACAGGGTATCAGGTGCGGCTTTCTTT. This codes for CASSFNRVSGAAFF. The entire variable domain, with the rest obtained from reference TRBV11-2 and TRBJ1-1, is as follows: EAGVAQSPRYKIIEKRQSVAFWCNPISGHATLYWYQQILGQGPKLLIQFQNNGVVDDSQLPKDRFSAERLKGVDSTLKIQPAKLEDSAVYLCASSFNRVSGAAFFGQGTRLTVV.

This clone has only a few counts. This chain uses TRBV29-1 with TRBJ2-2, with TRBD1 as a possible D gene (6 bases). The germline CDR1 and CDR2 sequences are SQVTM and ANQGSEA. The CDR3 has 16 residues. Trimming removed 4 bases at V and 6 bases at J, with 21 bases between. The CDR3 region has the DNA TGCAGCGTTGGTATTTTAACAGGGTGGTCCGCCGGGGAGCTGTTTTTT. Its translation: CSVGILTGWSAGELFF.

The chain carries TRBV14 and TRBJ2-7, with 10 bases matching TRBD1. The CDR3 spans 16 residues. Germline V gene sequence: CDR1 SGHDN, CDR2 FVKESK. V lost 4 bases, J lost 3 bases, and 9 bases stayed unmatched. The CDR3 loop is CASSPPADRGNYEQYF. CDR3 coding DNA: TGTGCCAGCAGCCCTCCTGCGGACAGGGGGAACTACGAGCAGTACTTC.

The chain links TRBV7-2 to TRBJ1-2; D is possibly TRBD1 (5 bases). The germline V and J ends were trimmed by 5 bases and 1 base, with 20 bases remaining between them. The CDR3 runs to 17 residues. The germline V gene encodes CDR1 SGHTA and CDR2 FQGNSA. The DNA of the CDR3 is TGTGCCAGCAGCCAAAGGGGTATGTGGCAGGTTAACTATGGCTACACCTTC. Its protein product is CASSQRGMWQVNYGYTF.

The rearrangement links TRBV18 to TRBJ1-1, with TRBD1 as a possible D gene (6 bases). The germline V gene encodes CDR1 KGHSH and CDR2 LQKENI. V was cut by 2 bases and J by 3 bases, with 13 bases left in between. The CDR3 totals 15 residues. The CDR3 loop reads CASSPVPQGDTEAFF. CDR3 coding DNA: TGTGCCAGCTCACCAGTTCCACAGGGAGACACTGAAGCTTTCTTT.

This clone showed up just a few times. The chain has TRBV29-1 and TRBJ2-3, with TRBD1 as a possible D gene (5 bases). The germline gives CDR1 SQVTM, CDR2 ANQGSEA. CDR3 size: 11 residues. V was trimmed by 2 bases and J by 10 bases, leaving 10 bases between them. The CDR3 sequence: CSVERARAQYF. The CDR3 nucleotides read TGCAGCGTTGAAAGGGCCAGGGCGCAGTATTTT.

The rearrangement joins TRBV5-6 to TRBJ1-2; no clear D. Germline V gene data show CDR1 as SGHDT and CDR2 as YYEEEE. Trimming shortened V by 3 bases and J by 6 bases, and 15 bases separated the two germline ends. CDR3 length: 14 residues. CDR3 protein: CASSSRWAGDGYTF. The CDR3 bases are TGTGCCAGCAGCTCTAGATGGGCTGGGGATGGCTACACCTTC.

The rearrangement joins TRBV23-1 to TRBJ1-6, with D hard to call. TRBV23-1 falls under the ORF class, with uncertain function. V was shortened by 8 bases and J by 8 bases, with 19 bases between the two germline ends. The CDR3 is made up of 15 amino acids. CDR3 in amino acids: CASGAPGNLDSPLHF. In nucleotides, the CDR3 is TGCGCCAGCGGTGCCCCCGGGAACCTCGATTCACCCCTCCACTTT.

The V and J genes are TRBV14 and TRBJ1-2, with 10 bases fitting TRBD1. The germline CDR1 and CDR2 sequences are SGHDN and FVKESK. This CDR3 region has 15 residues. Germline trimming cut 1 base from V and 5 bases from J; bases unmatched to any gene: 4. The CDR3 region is CASSQVPGQGYGYTF. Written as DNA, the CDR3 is TGTGCCAGCAGCCAAGTTCCGGGACAGGGGTATGGCTACACCTTC. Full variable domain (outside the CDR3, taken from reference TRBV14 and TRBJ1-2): EAGVTQFPSHSVIEKGQTVTLRCDPISGHDNLYWYRRVMGKEIKFLLHFVKESKQDESGMPNNRFLAERTGGTYSTLKVQPAELEDSGVYFCASSQVPGQGYGYTFGSGTRLTVV.

In DNA form, the CDR3 reads TGTGCCAGCAGTACCGGGACAGGTGTCTACAATGAGCAGTTCTTC. This sequence encodes CASSTGTGVYNEQFF. The rearrangement uses TRBV5-4 and TRBJ2-1; 8 bases agree with TRBD1. CDR3 size: 15 residues. With 5 bases clipped from V and 3 bases from J, the junction kept 7 bases outside the gene matches. CDR1 is SGHNT and CDR2 is YYREEE in the germline V gene (reference sequence).

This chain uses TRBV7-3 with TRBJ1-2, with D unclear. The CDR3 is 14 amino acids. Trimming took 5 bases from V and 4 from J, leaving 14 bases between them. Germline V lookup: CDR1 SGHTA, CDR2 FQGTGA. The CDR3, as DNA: TGTGCCAGCAGCCCCTCCGATAGACTCTATGGCTACACCTTC. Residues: CASSPSDRLYGYTF.

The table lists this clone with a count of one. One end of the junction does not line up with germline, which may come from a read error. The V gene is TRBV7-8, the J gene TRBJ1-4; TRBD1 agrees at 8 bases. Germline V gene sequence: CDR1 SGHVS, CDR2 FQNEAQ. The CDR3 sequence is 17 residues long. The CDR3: CASSWDRRSYPNEKLFF. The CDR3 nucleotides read TGTGCCAGCAGCTGGGACAGGAGGTCCTACCCTAACGAAAAACTGTTTTTT.

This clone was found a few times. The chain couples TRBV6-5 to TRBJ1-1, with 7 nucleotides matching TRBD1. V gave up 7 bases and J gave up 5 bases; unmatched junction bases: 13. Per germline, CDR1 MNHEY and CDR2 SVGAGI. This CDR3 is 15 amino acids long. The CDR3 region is CASNAPTGSGTEAFF. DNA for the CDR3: TGTGCCAGCAACGCCCCGACAGGGTCAGGGACTGAAGCTTTCTTT.

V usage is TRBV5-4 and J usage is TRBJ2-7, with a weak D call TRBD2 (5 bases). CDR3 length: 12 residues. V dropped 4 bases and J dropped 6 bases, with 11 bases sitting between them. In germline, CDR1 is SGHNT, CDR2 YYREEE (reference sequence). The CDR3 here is CASSGLAGEQYF. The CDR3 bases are TGTGCCAGCAGCGGTCTAGCTGGCGAGCAGTACTTC.

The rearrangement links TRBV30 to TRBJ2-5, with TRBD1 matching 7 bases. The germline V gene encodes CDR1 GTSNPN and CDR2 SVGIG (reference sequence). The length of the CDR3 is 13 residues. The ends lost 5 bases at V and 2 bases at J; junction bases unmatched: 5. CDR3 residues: CAWEGTAQETQYF. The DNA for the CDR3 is TGTGCCTGGGAGGGGACAGCTCAAGAGACCCAGTACTTC. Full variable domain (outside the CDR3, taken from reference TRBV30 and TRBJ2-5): SQTIHQWPATLVQPVGSPLSLECTVEGTSNPNLYWYRQAAGRGLQLLFYSVGIGQISSEVPQNLSASRPQDRQFILSSKKLLLSDSGFYLCAWEGTAQETQYFGPGTRLLVL.

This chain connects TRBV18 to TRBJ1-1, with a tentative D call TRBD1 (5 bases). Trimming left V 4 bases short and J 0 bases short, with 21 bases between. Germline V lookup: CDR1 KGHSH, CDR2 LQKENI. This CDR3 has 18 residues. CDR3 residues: CASSRNQGSLKLNTEAFF. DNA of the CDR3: TGTGCCAGCTCACGGAATCAGGGCAGCCTCAAACTGAACACTGAAGCTTTCTTT.